Shown below are 21 T cell receptor beta chains from a single sample sequenced in a study of blood T cells in healthy people across ages. Through a sample-barcoded 5' primer and a J-beta primer mix, a second PCR was run for roughly 7 to 11 cycles. TCRdb fed the 5' RACE reads into MiXCR, producing one record per CDR3 protein. The sample consists of some 1,000,000 distinct CDR3 sequences, approximately 26% of them appearing once. The data were also submitted as part of a second study, on T cells of mothers and their children.

Sequencing was done on a sample of blood. These receptors were obtained from a girl aged 2 to 9 in good health.

The chain has TRBV4-3 and TRBJ2-5; TRBD2 matches 8 bases. Germline V gene data show CDR1 as LGHNA and CDR2 as YSLEER. V gave up 0 bases and J gave up 5 bases; unmatched junction bases: 11. The CDR3 loop spans 17 amino acids. CDR3 DNA sequence: TGCGCCAGCAGCCAAGATATTAATAGCGGGGTGAAGGAGACCCAGTACTTC. Translation: CASSQDINSGVKETQYF.

The CDR3 spells CSVASLQETQYF. DNA of the CDR3: TGCAGCGTTGCTTCTCTCCAAGAGACCCAGTACTTC. This chain links TRBV29-1 with TRBJ2-5, with D hard to call. Trimming shortened V by 4 bases and J by 1 base, and 7 bases separated the two germline ends. CDR3 length: 12 amino acids. Germline CDR1 and CDR2: SQVTM and ANQGSEA.

The chain joins TRBV20-1 to TRBJ2-5, with 8 bases aligning to TRBD2. The J call is doubtful: the DNA matches TRBJ2-7 better. This CDR3 has 15 residues. CDR1 and CDR2 (germline): DFQATT, SNEGSKA (reference sequence). CDR3 sequence reads: CSARAIGTRLYEQYF. Written as DNA, the CDR3 is TGCAGTGCTAGAGCAATTGGGACTAGGCTCTACGAGCAGTACTTC.

The chain has TRBV12-3 or TRBV12-4 and TRBJ2-5; tentative D call: TRBD2 (5 bases). The V end lost 4 bases, the J end lost 2 bases, and 8 bases lay between the germline ends. This CDR3 spans 13 amino acids. The CDR3 DNA sequence: TGTGCCAGCAGTTCTAGGAGGCAAGAGACCCAGTACTTC. Residues: CASSSRRQETQYF.

This clonotype has only a few counts. V is TRBV27 and J is TRBJ1-6; 8 positions agree with TRBD1. The CDR3 consists of 14 residues. Germline V gene data show CDR1 as MNHEY and CDR2 as SMNVEV (reference sequence). With V trimmed by 7 bases and J by 7 bases, 6 bases remained unmatched. This CDR3 is CASKFGQGNSPLHF. The CDR3, as DNA: TGTGCCAGCAAGTTTGGACAGGGAAATTCACCCCTCCACTTT.

This chain uses TRBV4-2 with TRBJ2-5, with 8 positions matching TRBD1. The better agreement between TRBJ2-7 and the DNA end casts doubt on the J call. Germline CDR1 LGHNA, CDR2 YNFKEQ. The CDR3 is made up of 17 amino acids. CDR3 in DNA: TGTGCCAGCAGCCAAGTCACTTCACTAGGACAGGGTTACGAGCAGTACTTC. Amino acid sequence: CASSQVTSLGQGYEQYF.

This clonotype was found a few times. V and J are TRBV7-6 and TRBJ2-1; D not certain. Germline V gene data show CDR1 as SGHVS and CDR2 as FNYEAQ. Trimming took off 5 bases at V and 5 bases at J, with 16 bases between the two ends. The CDR3 loop spans 15 amino acids. CDR3 sequence reads: CASSAYDGFNNEQFF. CDR3 nucleotide sequence: TGTGCCAGCAGCGCCTACGACGGTTTCAACAATGAGCAGTTCTTC.

This clonotype was seen a few times. This chain uses TRBV10-2 with TRBJ2-5; 11 bases align to TRBD2. The V segment lost 8 bases and the J segment 5 bases; nucleotides outside the gene matches: 7. Germline CDR1 reads WSHSY; CDR2 reads SAAADI. The CDR3 spans 14 residues. CDR3 region: CASATSGSRETQYF. For the CDR3, the DNA is TGCGCCAGCGCTACTAGCGGGAGCCGGGAGACCCAGTACTTC.

The rearrangement uses TRBV7-2 and TRBJ1-5; the D gene is possibly TRBD1 (5 bases). The CDR3 spans 17 residues. Trimming left V 2 bases short and J 7 bases short, with 21 bases between. Germline loops: CDR1 SGHTA, CDR2 FQGNSA. The CDR3 sequence: CASSLMAGTLSEQPQHF. The CDR3 region has the DNA TGTGCCAGCAGCTTAATGGCAGGGACCCTTTCAGAGCAGCCCCAGCATTTT.

V gene TRBV5-1 combines with J gene TRBJ1-2; 12 bases map to TRBD1. In germline, CDR1 is SGHRS, CDR2 YFSETQ. This CDR3 has 16 amino acids. V was pared by 3 bases and J by 5 bases, with 8 bases of the junction left unmatched. CDR3 coding DNA: TGCGCCAGCAGCTCCGGGACAGGGGGCAGAAGTTATGGCTACACCTTC. Translation gives CASSSGTGGRSYGYTF.

The genes are TRBV12-3 or TRBV12-4 and TRBJ1-2; a possible D gene is TRBD1 (5 bases). V lost 3 bases and J lost 2, with 16 bases in between. The CDR3 has 16 residues. The CDR3 region is CASSFSPGGLNYGYTF. CDR3 bases: TGTGCCAGCAGTTTTAGCCCCGGGGGGTTGAACTATGGCTACACCTTC.

This clonotype was recorded a few times. The rearrangement links TRBV19 to TRBJ1-3, with unresolved D. The CDR3 runs to 14 residues. Deletions cut 3 bases from V and 2 bases from J, with 8 bases between. The germline gives CDR1 LNHDA, CDR2 SQIVND (reference sequence). CDR3 region: CASSMSITGNTIYF. The CDR3 DNA reads as TGTGCCAGTAGTATGTCTATCACTGGAAACACCATATATTTT.

This clonotype showed up just a few times. The gene calls are TRBV29-1 and TRBJ2-7; 11 bases are shared with TRBD1. Germline CDR1 and CDR2: SQVTM and ANQGSEA. V lost 8 bases, J lost 6 bases, and 9 bases stayed unmatched. CDR3 length: 13 residues. The CDR3 loop is CSYGQGATGEQYF. The CDR3 DNA is TGCAGCTATGGACAGGGGGCTACGGGCGAGCAGTACTTC.

The chain links TRBV25-1 to TRBJ2-1, with 7 bases fitting TRBD2. V shed 5 bases and J 4 bases; nucleotides not matched to a gene: 5. This CDR3 has 14 residues. The germline V gene has CDR1 MGHDK and CDR2 SYGVNS. As DNA, the CDR3 is TGTGCCAGCAGTCCGTGGGAGGGGTACAATGAGCAGTTCTTC. Translating gives CASSPWEGYNEQFF. The full variable domain, in which reference TRBV25-1 and TRBJ2-1 provide the parts outside the CDR3, is EADIYQTPRYLVIGTGKKITLECSQTMGHDKMYWYQQDPGMELHLIHYSYGVNSTEKGDLSSESTVSRIRTEHFPLTLESARPSHTSQYLCASSPWEGYNEQFFGPGTRLTVL.

This clonotype was picked up a small number of times. The chain uses TRBV10-3 and TRBJ2-7, with 11 bases lining up with TRBD2. The trim removed 5 bases at V and 1 base at J, leaving 4 bases unmatched. The CDR3 loop spans 15 amino acids. CDR1 and CDR2 (germline): ENHRY, SYGVKD. The CDR3 spells CAISSGTSGSYEQYF. DNA of the CDR3: TGTGCCATCAGTTCCGGGACTAGCGGTTCCTACGAGCAGTACTTC.

A few counts support this clonotype. This sequence joins TRBV7-2 and TRBJ2-5, with D unclear. With the DNA end fitting TRBJ2-7 better, the J assignment may be wrong. Germline V CDR1 and CDR2: SGHTA, FQGNSA. This CDR3 comprises 15 residues. The CDR3 DNA reads as TGTGCCAGCAGCAACTCCGGTTTCAGCTCCTACGAGCAGTACTTC. This encodes CASSNSGFSSYEQYF.

This clonotype was counted between two and nine times. The CDR3 DNA follows: TGCGCCAGCAGCTTGAGCAATCCCGAGGCGGAGACCCAGTACTTC. It specifies CASSLSNPEAETQYF. V usage is TRBV5-1 and J usage is TRBJ2-5; D remains unclear. The CDR3 totals 15 residues. Trimming stripped 1 base from V and 5 bases from J, with 15 bases between. CDR1 SGHRS and CDR2 YFSETQ come from the germline V gene. Combining the CDR3 with reference TRBV5-1 and TRBJ2-5 gives the whole variable domain KAGVTQTPRYLIKTRGQQVTLSCSPISGHRSVSWYQQTPGQGLQFLFEYFSETQRNKGNFPGRFSGRQFSNSRSEMNVSTLELGDSALYLCASSLSNPEAETQYFGPGTRLLVL.

V is TRBV5-1 and J is TRBJ2-5; no clear D. Judging by the DNA end, TRBJ2-7 fits better; the J call may be wrong. From germline, CDR1 is SGHRS and CDR2 YFSETQ. There are 14 residues in the CDR3. The DNA of the CDR3 is TGCGCCAGCAGCACAGACGGAACCCCAGGCGAGCAGTACTTC. Translation gives CASSTDGTPGEQYF.

Here the CDR3 reads CSASEGSLEQYF. DNA of the CDR3: TGCAGTGCTAGCGAGGGCAGCCTCGAGCAGTACTTC. The chain has TRBV20-1 and TRBJ2-7, with D maybe TRBD2 (5 bases). V was cut by 3 bases and J by 6 bases, with 12 bases left in between. The CDR3 extends over 12 amino acids. Germline V gives CDR1 DFQATT, CDR2 SNEGSKA (reference sequence).

The chain uses TRBV4-1 and TRBJ2-7; TRBD1 agrees at 9 bases. From germline, CDR1 is MGHRA and CDR2 YSYEKL. V lost 1 base to trimming and J lost 2 bases; unmatched junction nucleotides: 6. The CDR3 spans 16 residues. CDR3 protein: CASSQGPGQGTYEQYF. Written as DNA, the CDR3 is TGCGCCAGCAGCCAAGGACCGGGACAGGGAACCTACGAGCAGTACTTC.

The V call is TRBV20-1, the J call TRBJ2-7, with TRBD1 as a possible D gene (6 bases). The assigned J gene may be wrong: the sequence end matches TRBJ2-5 better. Germline lookup yields CDR1 DFQATT and CDR2 SNEGSKA (reference sequence). The CDR3 totals 15 residues. The CDR3 DNA reads as TGCAGTGCTCCTTCCGGGACAAAGGGGGAAGAGACCCAGTACTTC. It specifies CSAPSGTKGEETQYF.